The 17 T cell receptor beta chains below come from one sample, sequenced in a study of T cell changes during pregnancy in multiple sclerosis. Generated by immunoSEQ multiplex PCR, the TCRdb table keeps only in-frame clones and is missing some. The data show about 69,000 clones, almost 95% seen once. The sample here was peripheral blood, taken in the third trimester of pregnancy. The receptors shown here come from a female donor in good health, enrolled as a control in a pregnancy study.

The rearrangement links TRBV5-4 to TRBJ2-1, with 8 bases aligning to TRBD2. J lost 2 bases, V lost 3 bases, and 7 bases had no gene match. There are 16 residues in the CDR3. Germline V lookup: CDR1 SGHNT, CDR2 YYREEE (reference sequence). The CDR3, as DNA: TGTGCCAGCAGCTCGGTACCGGGGGGGACCTACAATGAGCAGTTCTTC. Encoded protein: CASSSVPGGTYNEQFF.

CDR3 region: CASSVPGGLETQYF. The CDR3 nucleotides are TGTGCCAGCAGTGTGCCAGGGGGCTTGGAGACCCAGTACTTC. The rearrangement joins TRBV6-6 to TRBJ2-5; 8 bases line up with TRBD1. With V trimmed by 5 bases and J by 5 bases, 7 bases remained unmatched. CDR1 and CDR2 from the germline V gene are MNHNY and SVGAGI (reference sequence). The CDR3 totals 14 residues.

The J gene is TRBJ1-1, the V gene TRBV9, with 7 positions matching TRBD1. This CDR3 is built from 15 residues. The V and J ends lost 3 bases and 4 bases, in that order; junction bases with no gene match: 9. Per the germline V gene, CDR1 is SGDLS and CDR2 is YYNGEE. CDR3 loop: CASSAWTGARTEAFF. In DNA, the CDR3 is TGTGCCAGCAGCGCCTGGACAGGAGCGCGCACTGAAGCTTTCTTT.

This clone was detected once. V gene TRBV18 combines with J gene TRBJ2-7; 7 positions agree with TRBD1. V gave up 2 bases and J gave up 1 base; unmatched junction bases: 5. The CDR3 consists of 15 residues. Germline loops: CDR1 KGHSH, CDR2 LQKENI. CDR3 amino acids: CASSPGQGVSYEQYF. The CDR3, as DNA: TGTGCCAGCTCACCAGGGCAGGGGGTATCCTACGAGCAGTACTTC. Full variable domain (missing parts from reference TRBV18 and TRBJ2-7): NAGVMQNPRHLVRRRGQEARLRCSPMKGHSHVYWYRQLPEEGLKFMVYLQKENIIDESGMPKERFSAEFPKEGPSILRIQQVVRGDSAAYFCASSPGQGVSYEQYFGPGTRLTVT.

The chain links TRBV11-2 to TRBJ2-5; possibly TRBD1 for D (5 bases). V gave up 8 bases and J gave up 1 base, with 14 bases separating them. Germline V lookup: CDR1 SGHAT, CDR2 FQNNGV. CDR3 length: 14 residues. For the CDR3, the DNA is TGTGCCAGCGCATTCCAGACAGCCCAAGAGACCCAGTACTTC. This encodes CASAFQTAQETQYF. Filled out from reference TRBV11-2 and TRBJ2-5, the complete variable domain reads EAGVAQSPRYKIIEKRQSVAFWCNPISGHATLYWYQQILGQGPKLLIQFQNNGVVDDSQLPKDRFSAERLKGVDSTLKIQPAKLEDSAVYLCASAFQTAQETQYFGPGTRLLVL.

The rearrangement joins TRBV19 to TRBJ2-3; possible D gene TRBD2, 5 bases. The CDR3 length is 16 residues. Germline V lookup: CDR1 LNHDA, CDR2 SQIVND (reference sequence). V shed 3 bases and J shed 4 bases, with 17 bases lying between them. CDR3 DNA: TGTGCCAGTAGTATGACCCTAATTAGCGCAGCAGATACGCAGTATTTT. This sequence encodes CASSMTLISAADTQYF.

The chain couples TRBV28 to TRBJ2-5; TRBD1 agrees at 8 bases. With 4 bases clipped from V and 6 bases from J, the junction kept 7 bases outside the gene matches. This CDR3 is built from 14 residues. In germline, CDR1 is MDHEN, CDR2 SYDVKM. The CDR3 DNA sequence: TGTGCCAGCAGTTCCGTCGACAGGGGTCAGACCCAGTACTTC. Protein: CASSSVDRGQTQYF. Complete variable domain (other parts from reference TRBV28 and TRBJ2-5): DVKVTQSSRYLVKRTGEKVFLECVQDMDHENMFWYRQDPGLGLRLIYFSYDVKMKEKGDIPEGYSVSREKKERFSLILESASTNQTSMYLCASSSVDRGQTQYFGPGTRLLVL.

The sample holds many counts of this clone. V usage is TRBV6-4 and J usage is TRBJ2-1; TRBD1 matches at 9 bases. CDR1 is MRHNA and CDR2 is SNTAGT in the germline V gene. Trimming took 2 bases from V and 5 from J; bases not matched to a gene: 4. This CDR3 spans 15 amino acids. The CDR3 region is CASSDATGGHNEQFF. The DNA of the CDR3 is TGTGCCAGCAGTGACGCGACAGGGGGACACAATGAGCAGTTCTTC.

The genes are TRBV4-2 and TRBJ2-1, with 11 nucleotides matching TRBD2. The CDR3 length is 15 residues. V lost 5 bases and J lost 8; bases outside the gene matches: 8. CDR1 is LGHNA, CDR2 YNFKEQ, per germline. CDR3 amino acids: CASSDRSGRGDEQFF. In DNA form, the CDR3 reads TGTGCCAGCAGCGATCGTAGCGGGAGGGGGGATGAGCAGTTCTTC.

This clone was seen more than once but under ten times. The V gene is TRBV4-2, the J gene TRBJ2-1, with D possibly matching TRBD1 (6 bases). Germline CDR1 LGHNA, CDR2 YNFKEQ. Trimming removed 1 base from V and 6 bases from J, with 16 bases in between. The CDR3 covers 16 residues. CDR3 bases: TGTGCCAGCAGCCAAGGTCACGGGGAAGGGGGCAATGAGCAGTTCTTC. The encoded protein is CASSQGHGEGGNEQFF.

In its sample, this clone was seen once. The DNA is left out, because the CDR3 cannot be placed on it with certainty; the CDR3 is given as TCRdb lists it. This chain connects TRBV7-2 to TRBJ2-1; the D call in the table, TRBD2, was not verified against the DNA. CDR1 is SGHTA, CDR2 FQGNSA, per germline. The CDR3 is 13 residues long, counting both termini. The CDR3 here is CASSWGSGSGEFF.

This chain joins TRBV29-1 and TRBJ2-1; TRBD2 is a possible D gene (6 bases). Germline assignment: CDR1 SQVTM and CDR2 ANQGSEA. The V and J ends lost 5 bases and 10 bases respectively, with 9 bases between them. CDR3 length: 10 residues. CDR3 DNA: TGCAGCGTTCGGGACTGGGAGCAGTTCTTC. Translated, it gives CSVRDWEQFF.

The chain has TRBV28 and TRBJ2-1; the match to TRBD2 covers 8 bases. CDR3 length: 13 amino acids. V trimming: 7 bases; J trimming: 5 bases; junction bases outside the gene matches: 4. Germline CDR1 is MDHEN and CDR2 is SYDVKM. CDR3 loop: CASNELADNEQFF. For the CDR3, the DNA is TGTGCCAGCAATGAACTAGCGGACAATGAGCAGTTCTTC.

This chain joins TRBV25-1 and TRBJ2-3; tentative D call: TRBD1 (6 bases). From germline, CDR1 is MGHDK and CDR2 SYGVNS. V dropped 1 base and J dropped 2 bases, with 10 bases sitting between them. CDR3 length: 15 residues. This chain's CDR3 is CASSEWTATTDTQYF. The CDR3 region has the DNA TGTGCCAGCAGTGAATGGACAGCGACCACAGATACGCAGTATTTT. The full variable domain, rest sourced from reference TRBV25-1 and TRBJ2-3, is EADIYQTPRYLVIGTGKKITLECSQTMGHDKMYWYQQDPGMELHLIHYSYGVNSTEKGDLSSESTVSRIRTEHFPLTLESARPSHTSQYLCASSEWTATTDTQYFGPGTRLTVL.

The chain couples TRBV6-5 to TRBJ1-1; 10 bases are a match to TRBD1. CDR3 length equals 13 residues. Germline values: CDR1 MNHEY, CDR2 SVGAGI. V shed 6 bases and J 7 bases; nucleotides not matched to a gene: 5. This CDR3 is CASSIDRGLEAFF. The CDR3 DNA reads as TGTGCCAGCAGCATAGACAGGGGGCTTGAAGCTTTCTTT.

The rearrangement joins TRBV29-1 to TRBJ2-5; 11 bases are a match to TRBD2. The J call may be wrong; the DNA end is better matched by TRBJ2-7. The CDR3 totals 13 residues. Germline lookup yields CDR1 SQVTM and CDR2 ANQGSEA. This CDR3 is CSVAWGLADEQYF. The CDR3 nucleotides are TGCAGCGTGGCTTGGGGACTAGCGGACGAGCAGTACTTC.

This clone has a handful of counts. The chain links TRBV7-9 to TRBJ2-3; 10 bases are a match to TRBD2. The CDR3 is made up of 16 amino acids. V was pared by 4 bases and J by 1 base, with 5 bases of the junction left unmatched. Germline V gene lookup returns CDR1 SEHNR and CDR2 FQNEAQ (reference sequence). CDR3 region: CASSYPSGGGTDTQYF. CDR3 sequence (DNA): TGTGCCAGCAGCTACCCCAGCGGGGGGGGCACAGATACGCAGTATTTT.